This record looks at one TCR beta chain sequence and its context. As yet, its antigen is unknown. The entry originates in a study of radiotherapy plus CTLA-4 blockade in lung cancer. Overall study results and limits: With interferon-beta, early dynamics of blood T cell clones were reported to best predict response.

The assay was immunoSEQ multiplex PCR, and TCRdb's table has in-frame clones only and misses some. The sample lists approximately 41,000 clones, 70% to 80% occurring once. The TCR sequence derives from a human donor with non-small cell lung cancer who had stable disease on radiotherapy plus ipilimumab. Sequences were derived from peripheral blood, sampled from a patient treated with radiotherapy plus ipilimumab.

In DNA, the CDR3 is TGTGCCAGCAGTGAATTAGTAGTTAGAGAAAACTATGGCTACACCTTC. This gives the protein CASSELVVRENYGYTF. The V and J genes are TRBV25-1 and TRBJ1-2; no clear D gene. Germline V gene sequence: CDR1 MGHDK, CDR2 SYGVNS. The CDR3 extends over 16 amino acids. V was cut by 1 base and J by 2 bases, with 14 bases left in between.